The clone carrying this T cell receptor (beta chain) was counted a few times. Antigen unknown. Trimming removed 2 bases from V and 5 bases from J; junction bases left unmatched: 8. Germline assignment: CDR1 MNHEY and CDR2 SMNVEV (reference sequence). This CDR3 is 16 amino acids long. With a J-beta primer mix and a sample-barcoded 5' primer, a second PCR ran about 7 to 12 cycles. TCRdb re-called the 5' RACE reads with MiXCR, one entry per CDR3 protein. Counted here are some 940,000 distinct CDR3 sequences, almost 30% occurring once; the ten biggest clones make up roughly 10%. At least 6 micrograms of total RNA were extracted per sample. The data are from a study of blood T cells in healthy people across ages. Overall study results and limits: PBMCs that were unsorted prevented a conclusive naive versus antigen-experienced comparison.

The sample also formed part of further work on T cells of mothers and their children. That source notes: Barcodes and 2-4 random nucleotides were added by M1S in the second PCR.

The chain has TRBV27 and TRBJ1-2, with 10 bases that match TRBD1. The receptor was derived from a woman aged 40 to 49 in good health. What was sequenced was blood. CDR3 nucleotides: TGTGCCAGCAGTTTAGGGACAGGGGCCTTACCATATGGCTACACCTTC. Protein product: CASSLGTGALPYGYTF.